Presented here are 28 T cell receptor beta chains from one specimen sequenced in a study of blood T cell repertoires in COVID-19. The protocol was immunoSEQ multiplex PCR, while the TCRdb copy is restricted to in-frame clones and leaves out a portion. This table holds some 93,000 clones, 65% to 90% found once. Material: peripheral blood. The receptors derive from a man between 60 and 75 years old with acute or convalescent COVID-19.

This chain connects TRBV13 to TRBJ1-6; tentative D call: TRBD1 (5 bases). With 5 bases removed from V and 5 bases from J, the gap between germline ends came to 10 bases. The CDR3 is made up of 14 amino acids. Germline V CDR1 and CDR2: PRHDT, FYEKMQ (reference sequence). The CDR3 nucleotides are TGTGCCAGCAGCCCCAGGGTTAATAATTCACCCCTCCACTTT. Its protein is CASSPRVNNSPLHF.

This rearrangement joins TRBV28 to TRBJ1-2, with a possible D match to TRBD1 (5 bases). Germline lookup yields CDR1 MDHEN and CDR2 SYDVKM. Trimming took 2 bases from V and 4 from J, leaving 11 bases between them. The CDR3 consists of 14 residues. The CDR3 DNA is TGTGCCAGCAGTTTAGTCGGGGGATTCTATGGCTACACCTTC. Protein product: CASSLVGGFYGYTF.

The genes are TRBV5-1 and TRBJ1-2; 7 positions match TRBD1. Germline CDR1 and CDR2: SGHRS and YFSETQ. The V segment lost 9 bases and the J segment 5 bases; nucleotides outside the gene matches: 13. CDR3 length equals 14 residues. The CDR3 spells CATVSSPGQYGYTF. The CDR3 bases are TGCGCCACCGTGAGTTCTCCGGGACAGTATGGCTACACCTTC. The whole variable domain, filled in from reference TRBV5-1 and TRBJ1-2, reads KAGVTQTPRYLIKTRGQQVTLSCSPISGHRSVSWYQQTPGQGLQFLFEYFSETQRNKGNFPGRFSGRQFSNSRSEMNVSTLELGDSALYLCATVSSPGQYGYTFGSGTRLTVV.

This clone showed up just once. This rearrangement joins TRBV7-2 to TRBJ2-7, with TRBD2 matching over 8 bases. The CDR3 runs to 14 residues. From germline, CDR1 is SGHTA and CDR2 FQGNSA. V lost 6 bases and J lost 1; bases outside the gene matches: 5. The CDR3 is CASRIGTSSYEQYF. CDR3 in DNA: TGTGCCAGCAGGATAGGGACTAGTTCCTACGAGCAGTACTTC.

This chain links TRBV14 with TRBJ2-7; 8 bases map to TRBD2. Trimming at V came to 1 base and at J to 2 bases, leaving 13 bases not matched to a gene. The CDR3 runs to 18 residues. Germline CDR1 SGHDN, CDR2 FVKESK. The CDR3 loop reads CASSQGGTSGTRAYEQYF. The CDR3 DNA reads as TGTGCCAGCAGCCAAGGGGGAACTAGCGGCACCCGGGCCTACGAGCAGTACTTC.

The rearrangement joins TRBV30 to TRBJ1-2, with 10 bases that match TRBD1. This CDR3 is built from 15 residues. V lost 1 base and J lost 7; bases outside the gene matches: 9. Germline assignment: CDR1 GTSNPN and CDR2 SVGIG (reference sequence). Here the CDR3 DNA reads TGTGCCTGGAGTGCAGCAGACAGGGGGCGATCTGGCTACACCTTC. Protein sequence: CAWSAADRGRSGYTF. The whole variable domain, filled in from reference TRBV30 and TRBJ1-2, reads SQTIHQWPATLVQPVGSPLSLECTVEGTSNPNLYWYRQAAGRGLQLLFYSVGIGQISSEVPQNLSASRPQDRQFILSSKKLLLSDSGFYLCAWSAADRGRSGYTFGSGTRLTVV.

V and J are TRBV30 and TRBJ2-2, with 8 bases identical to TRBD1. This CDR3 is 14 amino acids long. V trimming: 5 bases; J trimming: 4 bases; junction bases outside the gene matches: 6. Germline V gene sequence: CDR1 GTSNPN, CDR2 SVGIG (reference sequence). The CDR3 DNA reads TGTGCCTGGGCAAAAACAGGGGGCACCGGGGAGCTGTTTTTT. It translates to CAWAKTGGTGELFF.

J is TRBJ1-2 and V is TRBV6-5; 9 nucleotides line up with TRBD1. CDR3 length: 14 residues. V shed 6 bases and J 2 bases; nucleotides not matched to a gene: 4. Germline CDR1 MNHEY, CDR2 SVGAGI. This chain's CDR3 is CASSYDRGNYGYTF. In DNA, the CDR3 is TGTGCCAGCAGCTACGACAGGGGGAACTATGGCTACACCTTC.

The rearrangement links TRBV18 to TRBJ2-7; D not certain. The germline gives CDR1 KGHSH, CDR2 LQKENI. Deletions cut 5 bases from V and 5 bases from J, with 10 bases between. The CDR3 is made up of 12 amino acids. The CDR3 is CASSSQFDEQYF. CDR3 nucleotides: TGTGCCAGCTCATCCCAGTTCGACGAGCAGTACTTC.

The CDR3 coding sequence is TGTGCCAGCCGACAGCAAAAAAACATTCAGTACTTC. Its protein is CASRQQKNIQYF. The gene calls are TRBV6-5 and TRBJ2-4; tentatively, D is TRBD1 (5 bases). This CDR3 is 12 amino acids long. Trimming removed 8 bases from V and 4 bases from J, with 9 bases in between. CDR1 is MNHEY and CDR2 is SVGAGI in the germline V gene.

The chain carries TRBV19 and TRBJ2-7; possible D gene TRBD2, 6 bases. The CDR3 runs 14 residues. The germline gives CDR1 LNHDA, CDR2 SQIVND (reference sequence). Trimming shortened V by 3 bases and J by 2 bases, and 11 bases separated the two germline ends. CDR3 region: CASSMGGMAYEQYF. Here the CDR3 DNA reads TGTGCCAGTAGTATGGGGGGAATGGCCTACGAGCAGTACTTC.

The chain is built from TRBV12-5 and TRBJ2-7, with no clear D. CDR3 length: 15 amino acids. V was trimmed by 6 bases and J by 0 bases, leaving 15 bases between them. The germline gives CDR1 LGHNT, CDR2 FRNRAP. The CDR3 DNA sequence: TGTGCTAGTGGACCCGACACCCTCGGCTCCTACGAGCAGTACTTC. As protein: CASGPDTLGSYEQYF. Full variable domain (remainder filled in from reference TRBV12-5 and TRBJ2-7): DARVTQTPRHKVTEMGQEVTMRCQPILGHNTVFWYRQTMMQGLELLAYFRNRAPLDDSGMPKDRFSAEMPDATLATLKIQPSEPRDSAVYFCASGPDTLGSYEQYFGPGTRLTVT.

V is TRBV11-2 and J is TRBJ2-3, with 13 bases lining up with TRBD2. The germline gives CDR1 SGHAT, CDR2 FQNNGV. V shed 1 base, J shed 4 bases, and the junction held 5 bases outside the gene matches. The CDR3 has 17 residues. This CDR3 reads CASSLVGLAGRADTQYF. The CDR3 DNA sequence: TGTGCCAGCAGCTTAGTGGGACTAGCGGGGAGAGCAGATACGCAGTATTTT.

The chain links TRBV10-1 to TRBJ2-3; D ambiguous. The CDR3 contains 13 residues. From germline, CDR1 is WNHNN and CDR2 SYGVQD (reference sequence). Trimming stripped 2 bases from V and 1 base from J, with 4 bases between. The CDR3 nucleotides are TGCGCCAGCAGTGAGCGAGGCACAGATACGCAGTATTTT. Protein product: CASSERGTDTQYF.

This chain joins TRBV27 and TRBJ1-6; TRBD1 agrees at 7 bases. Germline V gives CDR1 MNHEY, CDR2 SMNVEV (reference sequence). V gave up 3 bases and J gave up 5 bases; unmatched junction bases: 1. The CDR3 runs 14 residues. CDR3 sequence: CASSFGTDNSPLHF. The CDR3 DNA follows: TGTGCCAGCAGTTTCGGGACAGATAATTCACCCCTCCACTTT.

The CDR3 reads CASSKGRTGAGITEAFF. DNA of the CDR3: TGTGCCAGCAGCAAAGGGAGGACAGGGGCCGGGATCACTGAAGCTTTCTTT. The chain combines TRBV21-1 with TRBJ1-1; TRBD1 is the table's D call, not checked against the DNA. TRBV21-1 is recorded as a pseudogene. The CDR3 has 17 residues.

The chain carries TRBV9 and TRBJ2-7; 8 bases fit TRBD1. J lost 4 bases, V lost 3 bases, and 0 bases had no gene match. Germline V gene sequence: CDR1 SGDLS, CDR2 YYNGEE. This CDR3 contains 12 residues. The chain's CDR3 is CASSGQGYEQYF. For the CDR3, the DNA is TGTGCCAGCAGCGGACAGGGGTACGAGCAGTACTTC.

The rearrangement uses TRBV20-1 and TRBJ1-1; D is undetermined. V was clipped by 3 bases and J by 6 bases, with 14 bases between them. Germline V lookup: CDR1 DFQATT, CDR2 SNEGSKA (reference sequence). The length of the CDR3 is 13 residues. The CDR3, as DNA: TGCAGTGCTAGTGGACGGGTCGTGGCTGAAGCTTTCTTT. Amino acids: CSASGRVVAEAFF.

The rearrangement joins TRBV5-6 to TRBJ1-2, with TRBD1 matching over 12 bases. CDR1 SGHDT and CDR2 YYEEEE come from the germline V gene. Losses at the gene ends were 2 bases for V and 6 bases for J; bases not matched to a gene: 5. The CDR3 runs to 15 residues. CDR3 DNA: TGTGCCAGCAGCTTTTTCGGGACAGGGGGCAATGGCTACACCTTC. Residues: CASSFFGTGGNGYTF.

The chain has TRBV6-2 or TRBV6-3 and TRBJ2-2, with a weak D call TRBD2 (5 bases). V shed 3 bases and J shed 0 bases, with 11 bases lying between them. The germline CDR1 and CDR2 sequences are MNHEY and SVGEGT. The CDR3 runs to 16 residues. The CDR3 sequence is CASSYHRGANTGELFF. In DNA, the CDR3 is TGTGCCAGCAGTTATCATCGGGGAGCGAACACCGGGGAGCTGTTTTTT.

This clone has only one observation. The CDR3 protein is CASSFGTGARGYTF. For the CDR3, the DNA is TGCGCCAGCAGCTTTGGGACAGGGGCACGTGGCTACACCTTC. This chain uses TRBV5-1 with TRBJ1-2, with 10 bases aligning to TRBD1. The ends lost 2 bases at V and 7 bases at J; junction bases unmatched: 5. This CDR3 comprises 14 residues. The germline gives CDR1 SGHRS, CDR2 YFSETQ. The full variable domain, completed using reference TRBV5-1 and TRBJ1-2, is KAGVTQTPRYLIKTRGQQVTLSCSPISGHRSVSWYQQTPGQGLQFLFEYFSETQRNKGNFPGRFSGRQFSNSRSEMNVSTLELGDSALYLCASSFGTGARGYTFGSGTRLTVV.

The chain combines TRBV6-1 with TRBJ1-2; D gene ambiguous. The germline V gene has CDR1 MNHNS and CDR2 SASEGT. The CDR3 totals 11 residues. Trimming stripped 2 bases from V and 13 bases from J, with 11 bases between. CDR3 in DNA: TGTGCCAGCAGTGAACGGGAAGGGTGCACCTTC. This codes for CASSEREGCTF.

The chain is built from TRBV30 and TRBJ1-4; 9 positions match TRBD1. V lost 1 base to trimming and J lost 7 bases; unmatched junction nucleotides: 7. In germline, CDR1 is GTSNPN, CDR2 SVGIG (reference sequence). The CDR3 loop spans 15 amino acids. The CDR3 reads CAWSAKGQGGEKLFF. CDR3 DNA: TGTGCCTGGAGTGCAAAGGGACAGGGAGGTGAAAAACTGTTTTTT.

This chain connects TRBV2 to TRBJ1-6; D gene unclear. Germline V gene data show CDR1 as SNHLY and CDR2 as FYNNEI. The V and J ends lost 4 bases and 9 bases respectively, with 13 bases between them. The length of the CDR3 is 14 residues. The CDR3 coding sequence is TGTGCCAGCAGTGGGGGAGGGTTTGTTTCACCCCTCCACTTT. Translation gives CASSGGGFVSPLHF. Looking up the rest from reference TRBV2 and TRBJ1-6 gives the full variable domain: EPEVTQTPSHQVTQMGQEVILRCVPISNHLYFYWYRQILGQKVEFLVSFYNNEISEKSEIFDDQFSVERPDGSNFTLKIRSTKLEDSAMYFCASSGGGFVSPLHFGNGTRLTVT.

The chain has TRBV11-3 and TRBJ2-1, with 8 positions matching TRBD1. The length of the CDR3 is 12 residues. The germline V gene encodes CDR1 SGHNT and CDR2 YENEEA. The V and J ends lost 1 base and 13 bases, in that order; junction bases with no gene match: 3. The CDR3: CASSLGTGIQFF. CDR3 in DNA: TGTGCCAGCAGCTTAGGGACAGGGATCCAGTTCTTC.

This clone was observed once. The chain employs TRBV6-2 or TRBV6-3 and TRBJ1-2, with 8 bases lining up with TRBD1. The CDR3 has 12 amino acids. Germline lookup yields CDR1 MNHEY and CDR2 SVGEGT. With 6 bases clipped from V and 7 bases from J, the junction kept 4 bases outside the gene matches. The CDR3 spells CASSQGQGGYTF. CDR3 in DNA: TGTGCCAGCAGCCAAGGACAGGGTGGCTACACCTTC.

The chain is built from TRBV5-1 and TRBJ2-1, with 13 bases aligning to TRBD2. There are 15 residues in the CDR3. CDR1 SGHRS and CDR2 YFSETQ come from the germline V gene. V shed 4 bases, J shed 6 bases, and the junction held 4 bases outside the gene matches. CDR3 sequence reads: CASSRRLAGGNEQFF. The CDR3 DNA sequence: TGCGCCAGCAGCCGTCGACTAGCGGGGGGCAATGAGCAGTTCTTC.

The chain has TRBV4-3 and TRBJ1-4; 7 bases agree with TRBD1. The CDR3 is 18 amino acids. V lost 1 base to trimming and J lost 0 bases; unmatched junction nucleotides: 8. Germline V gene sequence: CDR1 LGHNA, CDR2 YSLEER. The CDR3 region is CASSQVGTAYATNEKLFF. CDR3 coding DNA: TGCGCCAGCAGCCAAGTGGGGACAGCTTACGCAACTAATGAAAAACTGTTTTTT.